The 25 T cell receptor beta chains reported below all come from one sample, sequenced in a study of blood T cells in healthy people across ages. Through a sample-barcoded 5' primer and a J-beta primer mix, a second PCR was run for about 6 to 11 cycles. TCRdb re-analysed the 5' RACE reads in MiXCR, keeping a single row per CDR3 protein. This sample has approximately 700,000 distinct CDR3 sequences, with approximately 30% found just once. Sequencing was done on a sample of blood. Source of these receptors: a woman older than 75 in good health.

This clonotype was counted at least ten times. A clone one base away is much larger, so this may be a read error. The chain carries TRBV5-6 and TRBJ2-1; 8 bases line up with TRBD2. J lost 9 bases, V lost 3 bases, and 8 bases had no gene match. Germline V gene lookup returns CDR1 SGHDT and CDR2 YYEEEE. The CDR3 runs to 14 residues. The CDR3 here is CASSWVGREGEQFF. Here the CDR3 DNA reads TGTGCCAGCAGCTGGGTAGGTCGGGAGGGTGAGCAGTTCTTC.

This clonotype has at least ten counts. The chain combines TRBV7-3 with TRBJ2-3; TRBD1 might be the D (7 bases). V gave up 3 bases and J gave up 3 bases, with 13 bases separating them. This CDR3 has 15 residues. The germline CDR1 and CDR2 sequences are SGHTA and FQGTGA. The CDR3 here is CASSFQGGGTDTQYF. Written as DNA, the CDR3 is TGTGCCAGCAGCTTCCAGGGGGGCGGTACAGATACGCAGTATTTT.

Regarding this clonotype: Just one base apart from a much larger clone, this may be a read error. The rearrangement links TRBV6-2 or TRBV6-3 to TRBJ1-2; 8 bases line up with TRBD1. Germline V gene lookup returns CDR1 MNHEY and CDR2 SVGEGT. CDR3 size: 15 residues. V shed 3 bases, J shed 2 bases, and the junction held 5 bases outside the gene matches. CDR3 nucleotide sequence: TGTGCCAGCAGTTATCTGACAGGGGACAACTATGGCTACACCTTC. As protein: CASSYLTGDNYGYTF.

J is TRBJ2-2 and V is TRBV7-2; 10 bases match TRBD1. The CDR3 is made up of 16 amino acids. V gave up 4 bases and J gave up 6 bases; unmatched junction bases: 8. Germline CDR1 and CDR2: SGHTA and FQGNSA. The CDR3 DNA sequence: TGTGCCAGCAGCTGGGGACAGGGGATAGGTGCCGGGGAGCTGTTTTTT. The encoded protein is CASSWGQGIGAGELFF. Together with reference TRBV7-2 and TRBJ2-2, the CDR3 gives the full variable domain: GAGVSQSPSNKVTEKGKDVELRCDPISGHTALYWYRQSLGQGLEFLIYFQGNSAPDKSGLPSDRFSAERTGGSVSTLTIQRTQQEDSAVYLCASSWGQGIGAGELFFGEGSRLTVL.

In regard to this clonotype: A read error is possible here, since a much larger clone lies one base away. This sequence joins TRBV20-1 and TRBJ2-5; TRBD1 agrees at 9 bases. V was clipped by 5 bases and J by 11 bases; unmatched bases: 18. From germline, CDR1 is DFQATT and CDR2 SNEGSKA (reference sequence). The CDR3 consists of 15 residues. CDR3 region: CSALDPGTGRQEQYF. CDR3 in DNA: TGCAGTGCTTTAGACCCCGGGACAGGGCGCCAGGAGCAGTACTTC.

This clonotype was recorded many times. V and J are TRBV20-1 and TRBJ2-7, with TRBD2 matching 7 bases. The CDR3 has 12 amino acids. The V gene end was trimmed by 5 bases and the J gene end by 6 bases; junction bases not matched to a gene: 7. The germline gives CDR1 DFQATT, CDR2 SNEGSKA (reference sequence). In DNA, the CDR3 is TGCAGTGCTGGTTCTGGGGGGGGCGAGCAGTACTTC. Its protein product is CSAGSGGGEQYF.

A remark on this clonotype: A much larger clone lies one base from this, so it may be a read error. This rearrangement joins TRBV7-2 to TRBJ2-2; 10 nucleotides agree with TRBD2. This CDR3 is built from 14 residues. In germline, CDR1 is SGHTA, CDR2 FQGNSA. The CDR3 region has the DNA TGTGCCTGCAGCTTAGCGGGGGGAACCGGGGAGCTGTTTTTT. It encodes CACSLAGGTGELFF.

This sequence joins TRBV5-1 and TRBJ2-5, with TRBD2 matching over 11 bases. V dropped 0 bases and J dropped 0; count of bases not matched to a gene: 7. The CDR3 sequence is 18 residues long. Per germline, CDR1 SGHRS and CDR2 YFSETQ. CDR3 residues: CASSLVTSGISYQETQYF. CDR3 nucleotide sequence: TGCGCCAGCAGCTTGGTGACTAGCGGGATATCGTACCAAGAGACCCAGTACTTC.

Worth noting for this clonotype: A clone one base away is much larger, so this may be a read error. The chain joins TRBV7-2 to TRBJ1-2, with 7 bases lining up with TRBD1. The CDR3 runs 13 residues. In germline, CDR1 is SGHTA, CDR2 FQGNSA. With 5 bases clipped from V and 8 bases from J, the junction kept 8 bases outside the gene matches. This CDR3 reads CASSTGAGTGYTF. The CDR3, as DNA: TGTGCCAGCAGCACAGGGGCCGGAACAGGCTACACCTTC.

A remark on this clonotype: A much larger clone is a single base away; this may be a read error. The chain has TRBV18 and TRBJ1-2; the match to TRBD1 covers 11 bases. CDR3 length equals 14 residues. Germline-derived CDR1 and CDR2 are KGHSH and LQKENI. Here the CDR3 reads CAGSPWTGGNGYTF. CDR3 in DNA: TGTGCCGGCTCACCTTGGACAGGGGGCAATGGCTACACCTTC.

Many counts were recorded for this clonotype. The J gene is TRBJ1-5, the V gene TRBV27; D ambiguous. The V end was cut by 3 bases, the J end by 3 bases, with 6 bases between. The CDR3 is 13 amino acids. Per the germline V gene, CDR1 is MNHEY and CDR2 is SMNVEV (reference sequence). The CDR3 nucleotides are TGTGCCAGCAGTTTTGCCCTCAATCAGCCCCAGCATTTT. It translates to CASSFALNQPQHF.

The rearrangement uses TRBV6-5 and TRBJ1-4, with a tentative D call TRBD1 (5 bases). Germline V gene data show CDR1 as MNHEY and CDR2 as SVGAGI. The CDR3 consists of 14 residues. The V end was cut by 9 bases, the J end by 5 bases, with 16 bases between. The CDR3 is CASKPGPRNEKLFF. The CDR3 bases are TGTGCCAGTAAACCGGGACCGAGGAATGAAAAACTGTTTTTT.

This clonotype has only a few counts. V and J are TRBV7-8 and TRBJ1-6; 7 positions match TRBD1. Germline V CDR1 and CDR2: SGHVS, FQNEAQ. The ends lost 0 bases at V and 12 bases at J; junction bases unmatched: 5. This CDR3 is built from 14 residues. The CDR3 loop reads CASSLAGQCGPLHF. CDR3 in DNA: TGTGCCAGCAGCTTAGCGGGACAGTGTGGACCCCTCCACTTT. The variable domain in full, completed from reference TRBV7-8 and TRBJ1-6, reads GAGVSQSPRYKVAKRGQDVALRCDPISGHVSLFWYQQALGQGPEFLTYFQNEAQLDKSGLPSDRFFAERPEGSVSTLKIQRTQQEDSAVYLCASSLAGQCGPLHFGNGTRLTVT.

In the case of this clonotype: It may be a read error: a sequence one base away is much more abundant. This chain joins TRBV5-4 and TRBJ1-2; TRBD1 aligns across 12 bases. The length of the CDR3 is 15 residues. Germline CDR1 SGHNT, CDR2 YYREEE (reference sequence). The chain's CDR3 is CAGSGGTGGDYGYTF. The CDR3 DNA reads TGTGCCGGCAGCGGGGGGACAGGGGGCGACTATGGCTACACCTTC. Together with reference TRBV5-4 and TRBJ1-2, the CDR3 gives the full variable domain: ETGVTQSPTHLIKTRGQQVTLRCSSQSGHNTVSWYQQALGQGPQFIFQYYREEENGRGNFPPRFSGLQFPNYSSELNVNALELDDSALYLCAGSGGTGGDYGYTFGSGTRLTVV.

This clonotype was seen many times. The chain employs TRBV7-2 and TRBJ2-5; possibly TRBD2 for D (6 bases). Between the trimmed V and J ends, which lost 5 bases and 7 bases, there was a span of 14 bases. CDR3 length: 13 residues. Germline lookup yields CDR1 SGHTA and CDR2 FQGNSA. CDR3 sequence reads: CASSVGTYGTQYF. The DNA of the CDR3 is TGTGCCAGCAGCGTCGGGACTTACGGGACCCAGTACTTC.

The table lists this clonotype with a count of one. One end of the junction does not line up with germline, which may come from a read error. V and J are TRBV20-1 and TRBJ2-2; D is undetermined. This CDR3 comprises 15 residues. Germline-derived CDR1 and CDR2 are DFQATT and SNEGSKA (reference sequence). CDR3 region: CSASPGRPGTGELFF. Here the CDR3 DNA reads TGCAGTGCTAGTCCTGGGCGTCCTGGAACCGGAGAGCTGTTTTTT.

This clonotype was observed at least ten times. The chain is built from TRBV18 and TRBJ2-4, with no clear D. V gave up 3 bases and J gave up 1 base, with 13 bases separating them. Germline CDR1 reads KGHSH; CDR2 reads LQKENI. The CDR3 loop spans 16 amino acids. CDR3 sequence: CASSPFGPGAKNIQYF. In DNA, the CDR3 is TGTGCCAGCTCACCTTTTGGACCCGGGGCCAAAAACATTCAGTACTTC.

This clonotype was seen more than once but under ten times. The CDR3 protein is CASRRGFDTEAFF. CDR3 nucleotides: TGCGCCAGCAGAAGGGGGTTCGACACTGAAGCTTTCTTT. The chain combines TRBV10-2 with TRBJ1-1; tentatively, D is TRBD1 (6 bases). The length of the CDR3 is 13 residues. The V and J ends lost 6 bases and 3 bases respectively, with 11 bases between them. CDR1 and CDR2 (germline): WSHSY, SAAADI.

The gene calls are TRBV29-1 and TRBJ1-4; 11 nucleotides line up with TRBD1. In germline, CDR1 is SQVTM, CDR2 ANQGSEA. The CDR3 covers 13 residues. Trimming took 7 bases from V and 8 from J; bases not matched to a gene: 6. The CDR3 is CSARRDRGEKLFF. CDR3 DNA sequence: TGCAGCGCGAGGCGGGACAGGGGGGAAAAACTGTTTTTT. Full variable domain (remainder filled in from reference TRBV29-1 and TRBJ1-4): SAVISQKPSRDICQRGTSLTIQCQVDSQVTMMFWYRQQPGQSLTLIATANQGSEATYESGFVIDKFPISRPNLTFSTLTVSNMSPEDSSIYLCSARRDRGEKLFFGSGTQLSVL.

This clonotype has just a few counts. This rearrangement joins TRBV7-2 to TRBJ2-1; 10 nucleotides line up with TRBD2. Germline values: CDR1 SGHTA, CDR2 FQGNSA. The CDR3 has 13 amino acids. V gave up 6 bases and J gave up 6 bases; unmatched junction bases: 2. For the CDR3, the DNA is TGTGCCAGCAGACTAGCGGGAAGCAATGAGCAGTTCTTC. Translation: CASRLAGSNEQFF.

This clonotype was counted many times. The chain couples TRBV20-1 to TRBJ2-5; 14 bases are a match to TRBD2. Germline assignment: CDR1 DFQATT and CDR2 SNEGSKA (reference sequence). With V trimmed by 3 bases and J by 4 bases, 4 bases remained unmatched. The length of the CDR3 is 15 residues. The CDR3 sequence: CSASPTSGGAETQYF. The DNA for the CDR3 is TGCAGTGCTAGTCCGACTAGCGGGGGGGCAGAGACCCAGTACTTC.

V is TRBV4-1 and J is TRBJ1-2, with 7 nucleotides matching TRBD1. CDR1 and CDR2 from the germline V gene are MGHRA and YSYEKL. The CDR3 consists of 17 residues. V dropped 1 base and J dropped 3; count of bases not matched to a gene: 11. The CDR3 loop reads CASSQVGTTGMDYGYTF. CDR3 DNA sequence: TGCGCCAGCAGCCAAGTGGGAACGACAGGGATGGACTATGGCTACACCTTC.

This clonotype was counted a few times. The DNA is left out, because the CDR3 cannot be placed on it with certainty; the CDR3 is given as TCRdb lists it. The genes are TRBV29-1 and TRBJ1-4; the D call TRBD1 from the table was never checked on the DNA. Germline V gene sequence: CDR1 SQVTM, CDR2 ANQGSEA. The CDR3 is 14 residues long, counting both termini. The CDR3 loop reads CSVATGSSNEKRFF.

This clonotype has ten or more counts. The chain carries TRBV12-3 or TRBV12-4 and TRBJ1-2; TRBD1 aligns across 7 bases. Germline trimming cut 4 bases from V and 8 bases from J; bases unmatched to any gene: 13. CDR3 length: 15 residues. The CDR3 sequence: CASSYGDSTGHGYTF. CDR3 nucleotide sequence: TGTGCCAGCAGTTATGGCGACTCGACAGGGCACGGCTACACCTTC.

This clonotype turned up a few times. The gene calls are TRBV7-3 and TRBJ1-4; D perhaps matches TRBD1 (5 bases). Germline CDR1 is SGHTA and CDR2 is FQGTGA. The V end lost 4 bases, the J end lost 0 bases, and 24 bases lay between the germline ends. This CDR3 is built from 20 residues. The CDR3 protein is CASSSTPRQCQDATNEKLFF. CDR3 DNA sequence: TGTGCCAGCAGCTCAACCCCGCGACAGTGCCAAGATGCAACTAATGAAAAACTGTTTTTT.